Listed below are T cell receptor beta chains from one sample, sequenced in a study of shared clonotypes between healthy human individuals. TCRdb's copy holds only in-frame clones and misses some; the assay was immunoSEQ multiplex PCR. The sample has about 1 million clones; roughly 75% are singletons. Sequenced sample: memory CD4+ T cells sorted from blood. The receptors come from a young man in good health. The CDR3 runs from the conserved cysteine through the conserved F or W. The D gene is left open where the match is weak. The size entry is marked missing in some rows and otherwise reads once, few, many or a size class.

>TRBV27|NA|NA|TRBJ2-7
TGTGCCAGCAGTTTATACCCCCCCCGCAGGGGGGAAGCCTACGAGCAGTACTTC
CASSLYPPRRGEAYEQYF
>TRBV9|NA|NA|TRBJ2-1
TGTGCCAGCAGCCCCACCCTGAGCTCCTACAATGAGCAGTTCTTC
CASSPTLSSYNEQFF
>TRBV18|NA|NA|TRBJ2-3
TGTGCCAGCTCACCAACCAAGTCCACAGATACGCAGTATTTT
CASSPTKSTDTQYF
>TRBV27|NA|few|TRBJ2-5
TGTGCCAGCAGTCCATCGAGGACCCAGAGAGGAGAGACCCAGTACTTC
CASSPSRTQRGETQYF
>TRBV4-3|NA|few|TRBJ2-1
TGCGCCAGCAGCCAAGATATTACGGGAGACTTCAATGAGCAGTTCTTC
CASSQDITGDFNEQFF
>TRBV10-3|TRBD1|NA|TRBJ1-3
TGTGCCACCCGGGACAGTCCCCTCTCTGGAAACACCATATATTTT
CATRDSPLSGNTIYF
>TRBV19|NA|NA|TRBJ1-4
TGTGCCAGTAGTATCACCGAAAAACTGTTTTTT
CASSITEKLFF
>TRBV27|NA|NA|TRBJ1-2
TGTGCCAGCAGCCCTTTCGGGGGCCATGGCTACACCTTC
CASSPFGGHGYTF
>TRBV2|TRBD1|once|TRBJ1-4
TGTGCCAGCCAACGGGACAGTGGTGAAAAACTGTTTTTT
CASQRDSGEKLFF
>TRBV19|TRBD1|NA|TRBJ1-5
TGTGCCAGTAGTACACAGACAGGGGGCCACAATCAGCCCCAGCATTTT
CASSTQTGGHNQPQHF
>TRBV5-1|TRBD1|NA|TRBJ2-4
TGCGCCAGCAGCTTGGGACAGGGGCCCAACATTCAGTACTTC
CASSLGQGPNIQYF
>TRBV29-1|NA|once|TRBJ2-5
TGCAGCGTTTCTGTCGAGACCCAGTACTTC
CSVSVETQYF
>TRBV6-1|NA|NA|TRBJ2-1
TGTGCCAGTTTCGGGCGTTTAAATGAGCAGTTCTTC
CASFGRLNEQFF
>TRBV11-3|NA|NA|TRBJ1-1
TGTGCCAGCAGTGGGACCTTAAACACTGAAGCTTTCTTT
CASSGTLNTEAFF
>TRBV10-3|NA|NA|TRBJ2-2
TGTGCCATCCTCCGGACCCCGGACACCGGGGAGCTGTTTTTT
CAILRTPDTGELFF
>TRBV5-1|TRBD2|NA|TRBJ2-1
TGCGCCAGCAGCACCGGGACTAGCGGGGGCCCTGAGCAGTTCTTC
CASSTGTSGGPEQFF
>TRBV5-8|NA|NA|TRBJ1-2
TGTGCCAGCAGCTTAGGACATGGTGGCTATGGCTACACCTTC
CASSLGHGGYGYTF
>TRBV29-1|TRBD2|NA|TRBJ2-3
TGCAGCGTTCCACAGACTAGCGGGAGAGGAGATACGCAGTATTTT
CSVPQTSGRGDTQYF
>TRBV7-2|TRBD1|NA|TRBJ2-1
TGTGCCAGCAGCTTTACGGGACAGGCTGAGCAGTTCTTC
CASSFTGQAEQFF
>TRBV6-1|NA|once|TRBJ1-5
TGTGCCAGCAGTGAATTCCCCGGTATTAACCAGCCCCAGCATTTT
CASSEFPGINQPQHF
>TRBV29-1|NA|NA|TRBJ2-5
TGCAGCGTTGATACCCGCCGGGACACCCCCGTGGAGACCCAGTACTTC
CSVDTRRDTPVETQYF
>TRBV7-2|NA|NA|TRBJ2-1
TGTGCCAGCAGCCTTTCGTGGGGATCCTACAATGAGCAGTTCTTC
CASSLSWGSYNEQFF
>TRBV27|TRBD2|NA|TRBJ2-7
TGTGCCAGCAACAGAGCGGGAGATGGCTACGAGCAGTACTTC
CASNRAGDGYEQYF
>TRBV23-1|NA|NA|TRBJ1-1
TGCGCCAGCAGTCAATTGACAGAAGCTTTCTTT
CASSQLTEAFF
>TRBV15|TRBD2|NA|TRBJ2-5
TGTGCCACCAGCAGGGGGCGGGGGGGAGAGACCCAGTACTTC
CATSRGRGGETQYF
>TRBV6-1|NA|few|TRBJ1-2
TGTGCCAGCGGGGGATGGGGGGCTGATGGCTACACCTTC
CASGGWGADGYTF
>TRBV19|TRBD1|NA|TRBJ1-5
TGTGCCACCGAAGACAGGGCCTATAGCAATCAGCCCCAGCATTTT
CATEDRAYSNQPQHF
>TRBV7-2|NA|NA|TRBJ2-1
TGTGCCAGCAGCTTAGGCGGTTCCTTTGGCTCCTACAATGAGCAGTTCTTC
CASSLGGSFGSYNEQFF
>TRBV2|NA|few|TRBJ1-4
TGTGCCAGCAGATTCCTGGGGGCGGGGATTAATGAAAAACTGTTTTTT
CASRFLGAGINEKLFF
>TRBV13|TRBD1|few|TRBJ2-4
TGTGCCAGCAGCCTAAGGCGGGACAGGTGGGTCGGAAACATTCAGTACTTC
CASSLRRDRWVGNIQYF
>TRBV2|NA|many|TRBJ2-2
TGTGCCAGCAGAAAGCGGAGTCTCGGGGAGCTGTTTTTT
CASRKRSLGELFF
>TRBV30|NA|NA|TRBJ2-1
TGTGCCTGGAGTCGCCCGGGGGCGGGCGCCTACAATGAGCAGTTCTTC
CAWSRPGAGAYNEQFF
>TRBV5-1|NA|NA|TRBJ2-6
TGCGCCAGCAGCTTGGGCAGTTACTCTGGGGCCAACGTCCTGACTTTC
CASSLGSYSGANVLTF
>TRBV2|NA|few|TRBJ1-3
TGTGCCAGCAGTTACAGGGTGTCTGGAAACACCATATATTTT
CASSYRVSGNTIYF
>TRBV18|NA|NA|TRBJ1-2
TGTGCCAGCTCACCAGACATAACTTATGGCTACACCTTC
CASSPDITYGYTF
>TRBV5-1|NA|once|TRBJ1-2
TGCGCCAGCACCCCCACACCGACACAGGAGGACCGTTACACCTTC
CASTPTPTQEDRYTF
>TRBV7-2|NA|NA|TRBJ2-3
TGTGCCAGCAGCTTACAGGGTTTTTCGACAGATACGCAGTATTTT
CASSLQGFSTDTQYF